One T cell receptor (beta chain) is described in this entry. Antigen unknown. The sample is drawn from a study of type 1 regulatory T cells. Study context: T-allo10 is an in vitro-generated, Tr1-enriched CD4 T cell product specific for alloantigen. Study-level points and caveats: Compared with non-Tr1 cells, Tr1 cells showed a narrower TCR repertoire.

Germline assignment: CDR1 SGHTA and CDR2 FQGNSA. This CDR3 has 12 amino acids. V lost 2 bases and J lost 6, with 6 bases in between. One entry per CDR3 protein results from TCRdb running MiXCR on the reads. The sample carries roughly 71,000 distinct CDR3 sequences, around 20% recorded once. V usage is TRBV7-2 and J usage is TRBJ2-3; D is undetermined. The sequencing input was cultured type 1 regulatory T (Tr1) cells, either the whole culture or a sorted fraction (not recorded which). This clonotype originated in a human donor in good health. The CDR3 nucleotides are TGTGCCAGCAGCTTAATCGGGGATACGCAGTATTTT. Protein sequence: CASSLIGDTQYF.